A single sample gave rise to the 20 T cell receptor beta chains below, sequenced in a study of T cell changes during pregnancy in multiple sclerosis. Some clones are missing from TCRdb's copy, which holds only in-frame ones; the method was immunoSEQ multiplex PCR. The sample shows roughly 46,000 clones, about 93% of them seen only once. The sequences come from CD8+ T cells from peripheral blood mononuclear cells, collected after pregnancy. These receptor sequences come from a female donor with multiple sclerosis, enrolled in a pregnancy study.

This chain connects TRBV7-9 to TRBJ2-1, with 9 bases aligning to TRBD1. Germline-derived CDR1 and CDR2 are SEHNR and FQNEAQ (reference sequence). This CDR3 spans 16 amino acids. V shed 5 bases, J shed 6 bases, and the junction held 11 bases outside the gene matches. The CDR3 loop reads CASSGIQGASSNEQFF. CDR3 DNA sequence: TGTGCCAGCAGCGGAATACAGGGGGCGAGTTCCAATGAGCAGTTCTTC.

The chain recombines TRBV7-9 with TRBJ2-2; 7 nucleotides match TRBD1. The V segment lost 6 bases and the J segment 2 bases; nucleotides outside the gene matches: 6. Germline CDR1 is SEHNR and CDR2 is FQNEAQ (reference sequence). The CDR3 extends over 15 amino acids. CDR3 DNA: TGTGCCAGCAGTCTACCAGGGGGTAACACCGGGGAGCTGTTTTTT. It codes for CASSLPGGNTGELFF.

This clone was recorded a few times. The chain has TRBV4-1 and TRBJ2-7, with a weak D call TRBD1 (5 bases). Trimming cost V 1 base and J 2 bases, with 12 bases left between them. Germline V gene lookup returns CDR1 MGHRA and CDR2 YSYEKL. The CDR3 has 15 amino acids. This chain's CDR3 is CASSQGPTGAYEQYF. The DNA of the CDR3 is TGCGCCAGCAGCCAAGGTCCCACAGGAGCCTACGAGCAGTACTTC.

The rearrangement links TRBV7-9 to TRBJ2-7, with 11 bases identical to TRBD2. CDR1 SEHNR and CDR2 FQNEAQ come from the germline V gene (reference sequence). Trimming took 0 bases from V and 2 from J; bases not matched to a gene: 12. CDR3 length: 19 residues. The CDR3 DNA reads as TGTGCCAGCAGCTTAGCGAGAGCCGCAGGGACTAGCGGACCCTACGAGCAGTACTTC. Amino acid sequence: CASSLARAAGTSGPYEQYF.

The V gene is TRBV7-8, the J gene TRBJ2-7; 9 bases are shared with TRBD1. The CDR3 consists of 13 residues. The V gene end was trimmed by 5 bases and the J gene end by 5 bases; junction bases not matched to a gene: 4. Germline-derived CDR1 and CDR2 are SGHVS and FQNEAQ. Here the CDR3 reads CASSLGQGDEQYF. For the CDR3, the DNA is TGTGCCAGCAGCCTGGGACAGGGAGACGAGCAGTACTTC.

This chain connects TRBV7-6 to TRBJ2-7; 9 positions agree with TRBD1. In germline, CDR1 is SGHVS, CDR2 FNYEAQ. There are 14 residues in the CDR3. V trimming: 5 bases; J trimming: 3 bases; junction bases outside the gene matches: 5. The CDR3 nucleotides are TGTGCCAGCAGCCTCGGGACAGGGCTCTACGAGCAGTACTTC. Its protein product is CASSLGTGLYEQYF.

The V call is TRBV7-9, the J call TRBJ1-5, with a weak D call TRBD1 (6 bases). Germline CDR1 is SEHNR and CDR2 is FQNEAQ (reference sequence). The CDR3 totals 14 residues. V was clipped by 5 bases and J by 5 bases, with 13 bases between them. Here the CDR3 DNA reads TGTGCCAGCAGCCCGCCTGGGGGCCATCAGCCCCAGCATTTT. This sequence encodes CASSPPGGHQPQHF.

The chain couples TRBV9 to TRBJ1-3; D is unresolved. The V end was cut by 5 bases, the J end by 0 bases, with 6 bases between. This CDR3 is 13 amino acids long. CDR1 is SGDLS and CDR2 is YYNGEE in the germline V gene. This CDR3 reads CASSSNSGNTIYF. CDR3 nucleotides: TGTGCCAGCAGTTCAAACTCTGGAAACACCATATATTTT. Variable domain in full (rest from reference TRBV9 and TRBJ1-3): DSGVTQTPKHLITATGQRVTLRCSPRSGDLSVYWYQQSLDQGLQFLIQYYNGEERAKGNILERFSAQQFPDLHSELNLSSLELGDSALYFCASSSNSGNTIYFGEGSWLTVV.

The rearrangement joins TRBV7-6 to TRBJ2-7; perhaps TRBD2 as D (5 bases). Trimming cost V 0 bases and J 2 bases, with 8 bases left between them. CDR3 size: 14 residues. Germline CDR1 and CDR2: SGHVS and FNYEAQ. This chain's CDR3 is CASSLAGAPYEQYF. The CDR3 DNA reads TGTGCCAGCAGCTTAGCGGGAGCCCCCTACGAGCAGTACTTC.

The CDR3 here is CASSSDREYNEQFF. CDR3 bases: TGTGCCAGCAGCTCGGACAGGGAATACAATGAGCAGTTCTTC. The genes are TRBV7-9 and TRBJ2-1, with 8 bases identical to TRBD1. Germline V gene sequence: CDR1 SEHNR, CDR2 FQNEAQ (reference sequence). The CDR3 sequence is 14 residues long. V shed 4 bases and J 4 bases; nucleotides not matched to a gene: 3. Combining the CDR3 with reference TRBV7-9 and TRBJ2-1 gives the whole variable domain DTGVSQNPRHKITKRGQNVTFRCDPISEHNRLYWYRQTLGQGPEFLTYFQNEAQLEKSRLLSDRFSAERPKGSFSTLEIQRTEQGDSAMYLCASSSDREYNEQFFGPGTRLTVL.

The chain recombines TRBV27 with TRBJ1-1; tentatively, D is TRBD1 (6 bases). CDR3 length: 13 amino acids. V shed 8 bases and J shed 0 bases, with 10 bases lying between them. Germline V gene lookup returns CDR1 MNHEY and CDR2 SMNVEV (reference sequence). The CDR3: CASLGQMNTEAFF. CDR3 coding DNA: TGTGCCAGCCTAGGACAGATGAACACTGAAGCTTTCTTT.

This chain joins TRBV11-2 and TRBJ2-5; perhaps TRBD1 as D (5 bases). This CDR3 has 15 amino acids. The V gene lost 1 base and the J gene lost 2 bases, with 11 bases spanning the gap. Germline V gene data show CDR1 as SGHAT and CDR2 as FQNNGV. CDR3 region: CASSLAWTPQETQYF. The CDR3 DNA sequence: TGTGCCAGCAGCTTAGCGTGGACACCGCAAGAGACCCAGTACTTC.

V gene TRBV7-9 combines with J gene TRBJ2-1; 9 nucleotides agree with TRBD1. Germline CDR1 SEHNR, CDR2 FQNEAQ (reference sequence). V lost 0 bases to trimming and J lost 6 bases; unmatched junction nucleotides: 6. This CDR3 contains 16 residues. The CDR3, as DNA: TGTGCCAGCAGCTTAGCGACAGGGGGGGCCTTCAATGAGCAGTTCTTC. It encodes CASSLATGGAFNEQFF.

The chain combines TRBV28 with TRBJ2-1; 8 nucleotides match TRBD1. Unmatched junction bases numbered 5, after V lost 3 bases and J lost 4 bases. The CDR3 sequence is 15 residues long. Per germline, CDR1 MDHEN and CDR2 SYDVKM. CDR3 residues: CASSLGQGAYNEQFF. The CDR3 DNA reads TGTGCCAGCAGTTTGGGTCAGGGGGCGTACAATGAGCAGTTCTTC.

The chain has TRBV19 and TRBJ2-3; 9 bases line up with TRBD1. Germline V gene sequence: CDR1 LNHDA, CDR2 SQIVND (reference sequence). V gave up 9 bases and J gave up 0 bases; unmatched junction bases: 7. This CDR3 region has 15 residues. The CDR3 is CASSPDRGSTDTQYF. The CDR3 DNA follows: TGTGCCAGCTCGCCGGACAGGGGTAGCACAGATACGCAGTATTTT. Looking up the rest from reference TRBV19 and TRBJ2-3 gives the full variable domain: DGGITQSPKYLFRKEGQNVTLSCEQNLNHDAMYWYRQDPGQGLRLIYYSQIVNDFQKGDIAEGYSVSREKKESFPLTVTSAQKNPTAFYLCASSPDRGSTDTQYFGPGTRLTVL.

The rearrangement links TRBV4-3 to TRBJ1-1; tentatively, D is TRBD1 (6 bases). Germline V gene lookup returns CDR1 LGHNA and CDR2 YSLEER. There are 13 residues in the CDR3. V was clipped by 1 base and J by 4 bases, with 7 bases between them. The CDR3 loop is CASSQGRGTEAFF. The CDR3 DNA follows: TGCGCCAGCAGCCAAGGCAGGGGCACTGAAGCTTTCTTT.

The V gene is TRBV7-7, the J gene TRBJ2-5; D gene unclear. Trimming took 11 bases from V and 2 from J, leaving 21 bases between them. Germline lookup yields CDR1 SSHAT and CDR2 FNYEAQ (reference sequence). CDR3 size: 15 residues. The CDR3 sequence is CACAARPSPQETQYF. The CDR3 DNA is TGTGCCTGCGCGGCGCGACCTTCACCGCAAGAGACCCAGTACTTC.

The chain employs TRBV5-1 and TRBJ1-1; 10 nucleotides match TRBD1. Germline V gives CDR1 SGHRS, CDR2 YFSETQ. Trimming removed 4 bases from V and 5 bases from J; junction bases left unmatched: 8. The CDR3 runs to 15 residues. DNA for the CDR3: TGCGCCAGCAGCGTTTGGACAGGGGGAGGTACTGAAGCTTTCTTT. Its protein is CASSVWTGGGTEAFF. Filled out from reference TRBV5-1 and TRBJ1-1, the complete variable domain reads KAGVTQTPRYLIKTRGQQVTLSCSPISGHRSVSWYQQTPGQGLQFLFEYFSETQRNKGNFPGRFSGRQFSNSRSEMNVSTLELGDSALYLCASSVWTGGGTEAFFGQGTRLTVV.

The V and J genes are TRBV27 and TRBJ2-6; possibly TRBD2 for D (5 bases). This CDR3 region has 18 residues. CDR1 is MNHEY, CDR2 SMNVEV, per germline (reference sequence). Trimming shortened V by 6 bases and J by 0 bases, and 18 bases separated the two germline ends. CDR3 residues: CASSVTGNSISGANVLTF. CDR3 nucleotide sequence: TGTGCCAGCAGCGTAACCGGGAACTCAATCTCTGGGGCCAACGTCCTGACTTTC.

The chain uses TRBV11-2 and TRBJ1-2; weak D call: TRBD1 (5 bases). The CDR3 has 16 residues. V lost 0 bases and J lost 4, with 15 bases in between. CDR1 and CDR2 from the germline V gene are SGHAT and FQNNGV. The CDR3 protein is CASSLDRQGLLYGYTF. The CDR3 DNA follows: TGTGCCAGCAGCTTAGATCGGCAGGGCCTACTCTATGGCTACACCTTC.